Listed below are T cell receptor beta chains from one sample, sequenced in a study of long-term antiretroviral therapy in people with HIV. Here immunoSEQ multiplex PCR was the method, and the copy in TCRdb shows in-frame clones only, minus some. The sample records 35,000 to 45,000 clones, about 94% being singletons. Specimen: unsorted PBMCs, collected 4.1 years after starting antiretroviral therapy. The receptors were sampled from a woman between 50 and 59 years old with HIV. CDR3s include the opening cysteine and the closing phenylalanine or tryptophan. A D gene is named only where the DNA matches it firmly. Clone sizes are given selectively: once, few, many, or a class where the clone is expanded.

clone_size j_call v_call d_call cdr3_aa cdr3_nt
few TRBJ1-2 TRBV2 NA CASSEYGYTF TGTGCCAGCAGTGAATACGGCTACACCTTC
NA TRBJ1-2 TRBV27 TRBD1 CASSLSRTGGLGYTF TGTGCCAGCAGTTTATCTCGAACAGGGGGCCTTGGCTACACCTTC
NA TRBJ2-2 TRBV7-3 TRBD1 CASSLQGSPGELFF TGTGCCAGCAGCCTACAGGGGTCACCAGGGGAGCTGTTTTTT
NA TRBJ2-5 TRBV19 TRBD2 CASSFYSGAQETQYF TGTGCCAGTAGTTTCTATAGCGGGGCCCAAGAGACCCAGTACTTC
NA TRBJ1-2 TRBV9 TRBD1 CASSPRGGREDHYGYTF TGTGCCAGCAGCCCCCGAGGGGGCAGAGAAGATCACTATGGCTACACCTTC
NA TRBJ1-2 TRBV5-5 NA CASSLASGDYYGYTF TGTGCCAGCAGCTTGGCCTCAGGGGACTACTATGGCTACACCTTC
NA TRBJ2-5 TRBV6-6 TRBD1 CASSSGQGIQYF TGTGCCAGCAGCTCGGGACAGGGGATCCAGTACTTC
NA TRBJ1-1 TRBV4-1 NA CASSLQQRMNTEAFF TGCGCCAGCAGCCTACAACAGAGAATGAACACTGAAGCTTTCTTT
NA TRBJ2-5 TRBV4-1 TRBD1 CASSQGDRPQETQYF TGCGCCAGCAGCCAAGGGGACAGGCCCCAAGAGACCCAGTACTTC
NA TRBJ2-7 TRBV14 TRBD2 CASSRQTSVGEQYF TGTGCCAGCAGCCGACAGACTAGCGTGGGCGAGCAGTACTTC
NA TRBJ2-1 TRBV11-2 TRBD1 CASSKSTGTGYEQFF TGTGCCAGCAGCAAATCGACCGGGACAGGGTATGAGCAGTTCTTC
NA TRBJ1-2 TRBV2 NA CASSSRDAFSGTF TGTGCCAGCAGTTCGCGCGACGCTTTTTCTGGCACCTTC
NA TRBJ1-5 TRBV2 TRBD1 CASSGTGDQPQHF TGTGCCAGCAGTGGGACAGGGGATCAGCCCCAGCATTTT
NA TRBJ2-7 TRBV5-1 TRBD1 CASSLVDRGYEQYF TGCGCCAGCAGCTTGGTGGACAGGGGCTACGAGCAGTACTTC
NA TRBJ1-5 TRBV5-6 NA CASSLRGGSNQPQHF TGTGCCAGCAGCTTGAGAGGTGGGAGCAATCAGCCCCAGCATTTT
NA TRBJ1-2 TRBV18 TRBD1 CASSPPGQGDYGYTF TGTGCCAGCTCACCACCCGGACAGGGGGACTATGGCTACACCTTC
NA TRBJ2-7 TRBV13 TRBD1 CASSLSRTGGSEQYF TGTGCCAGCAGCCTGAGTCGGACAGGGGGCTCCGAGCAGTACTTC
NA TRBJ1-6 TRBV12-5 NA CASGLHRDGNSPLHF TGTGCTAGTGGTTTGCACCGGGACGGCAATTCACCCCTCCACTTT
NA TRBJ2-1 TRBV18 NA CASCPNRTTYNEQFF TGTGCCAGCTGCCCAAACAGAACAACTTACAATGAGCAGTTCTTC
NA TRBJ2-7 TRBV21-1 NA CASSNLGSSGNF TGTGCCAGCAGCAATTTGGGATCTAGCGGGAACTTC
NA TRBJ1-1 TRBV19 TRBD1 CASSPPTGGGVNTEAFF TGTGCCAGTAGTCCTCCTACAGGGGGAGGAGTGAACACTGAAGCTTTCTTT
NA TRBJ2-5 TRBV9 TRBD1 CASSVGNRGQGETQYF TGTGCCAGCAGCGTAGGAAACAGGGGGCAGGGGGAGACCCAGTACTTC
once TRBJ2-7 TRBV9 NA CASSGAQGTLSSYEQYF TGTGCCAGCAGCGGGGCACAGGGCACGCTGAGCTCCTACGAGCAGTACTTC
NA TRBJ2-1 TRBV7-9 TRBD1 CASSLAGQGVNEQFF TGTGCCAGCAGCTTAGCGGGACAGGGGGTTAATGAGCAGTTCTTC
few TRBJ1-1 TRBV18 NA CASSPGQSTEAFF TGTGCCAGCTCACCCGGACAGAGCACTGAAGCTTTCTTT
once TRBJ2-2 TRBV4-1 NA CASSQGHGETGELFF TGCGCCAGCAGCCAAGGCCACGGGGAGACCGGGGAGCTGTTTTTT
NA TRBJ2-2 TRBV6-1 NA CASSAAGAGELFF TGTGCCAGCAGCGCGGCGGGTGCCGGGGAGCTGTTTTTT
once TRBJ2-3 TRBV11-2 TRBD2 CASGLAGGERTDTQYF TGTGCCAGCGGACTAGCGGGGGGGGAACGCACAGATACGCAGTATTTT
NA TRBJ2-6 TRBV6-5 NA CASSYMLSGANVLTF TGTGCCAGCAGTTACATGCTGTCGGGGGCCAACGTCCTGACTTTC
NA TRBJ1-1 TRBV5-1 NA CASSLAGGRSTEAFF TGCGCCAGCAGCTTGGCTGGGGGGCGTAGCACTGAAGCTTTCTTT
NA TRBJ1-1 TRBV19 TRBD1 CASSDRVNTEAFF TGTGCCAGTTCCGACAGGGTTAACACTGAAGCTTTCTTT
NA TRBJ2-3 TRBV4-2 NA CASSQVVGPGTDTQYF TGTGCCAGCAGCCAAGTCGTGGGCCCGGGCACAGATACGCAGTATTTT
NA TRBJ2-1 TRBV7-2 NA CASSADWAQNEQFF TGTGCCAGCAGCGCTGATTGGGCACAAAATGAGCAGTTCTTC